This is a list of T cell receptor beta chains from one sample in a study of blood T cell repertoires in COVID-19. Generated by immunoSEQ multiplex PCR, the TCRdb table keeps only in-frame clones and is missing some. The sample consists of 200,000 to 250,000 clones, 80% to 90% of them appearing once. Sequencing was performed on peripheral blood. Every receptor here comes from a woman of 80 years or more with active or convalescent COVID-19. CDR3s include the opening cysteine and the closing phenylalanine or tryptophan. D genes are given only for firm matches. Only some rows state a clone size, as once, few, many or a class for expanded clones.

d_gene: .; j_gene: TRBJ2-6; abundance: .; v_gene: TRBV3-1/TRBV3-2; CDR3nt: TGTGCCAGCAGCCATTGGGGAGGTGGGGCCAACGTCCTGACTTTC; CDR3aa: CASSHWGGGANVLTF
d_gene: .; j_gene: TRBJ2-5; abundance: .; v_gene: TRBV7-2; CDR3nt: TGTGCCAGCAGCCCCCAAGGGCGGGAACAAGAGACCCAGTACTTC; CDR3aa: CASSPQGREQETQYF
d_gene: .; j_gene: TRBJ2-5; abundance: few; v_gene: TRBV7-6; CDR3nt: TGTGCCAGCAGCTCCGGCCTAGGACAGAGCTTCCAAGAGACCCAGTACTTC; CDR3aa: CASSSGLGQSFQETQYF
d_gene: TRBD2; j_gene: TRBJ2-7; abundance: .; v_gene: TRBV3-1/TRBV3-2; CDR3nt: TGTGCCAGCAGCCAAGAGGGGACTAGCGGGAACGAGCAGTACTTC; CDR3aa: CASSQEGTSGNEQYF
d_gene: TRBD1; j_gene: TRBJ1-3; abundance: few; v_gene: TRBV6-1; CDR3nt: TGTGCCAGCAGTGACCGGGACAGGGGACGGTCCATATATTTT; CDR3aa: CASSDRDRGRSIYF
d_gene: .; j_gene: TRBJ2-7; abundance: few; v_gene: TRBV5-4; CDR3nt: TGTGCCAGCAGCACAAAACAGGGTAGCTCCTACGAGCAGTACTTC; CDR3aa: CASSTKQGSSYEQYF
d_gene: .; j_gene: TRBJ1-2; abundance: .; v_gene: TRBV28; CDR3nt: TGTGCCAGCAGTTCCCGGGACTATGGCTACACCTTC; CDR3aa: CASSSRDYGYTF
d_gene: .; j_gene: TRBJ1-2; abundance: few; v_gene: TRBV2; CDR3nt: TGTGCCAGCAGTGCCCTCAGGGCATCGTATGGCTACACCTTC; CDR3aa: CASSALRASYGYTF
d_gene: TRBD1; j_gene: TRBJ2-2; abundance: .; v_gene: TRBV5-1; CDR3nt: TGCGCCAGCAGCAGGACAGGGACCGGGGAGCTGTTTTTT; CDR3aa: CASSRTGTGELFF
d_gene: TRBD1; j_gene: TRBJ1-4; abundance: .; v_gene: TRBV7-9; CDR3nt: TGTGCCAGCAGCTCCCGGGACAGGGGTAGAAATGAAAAACTGTTTTTT; CDR3aa: CASSSRDRGRNEKLFF
d_gene: TRBD2; j_gene: TRBJ2-7; abundance: .; v_gene: TRBV6-2/TRBV6-3; CDR3nt: TGTGCCAGCAGTGGCGGACTAGCGAACTCCTACGAGCAGTACTTC; CDR3aa: CASSGGLANSYEQYF
d_gene: .; j_gene: TRBJ2-2; abundance: .; v_gene: TRBV14; CDR3nt: TGTGCCAGCAGCCAAGATGCTAGGACAGCGAACACCGGGGAGCTGTTTTTT; CDR3aa: CASSQDARTANTGELFF
d_gene: .; j_gene: TRBJ1-6; abundance: .; v_gene: TRBV15; CDR3nt: TGTGCCACCAGCAGCAAAAAACAGGTTTCACCCCTCCACTTT; CDR3aa: CATSSKKQVSPLHF
d_gene: TRBD2; j_gene: TRBJ2-2; abundance: .; v_gene: TRBV2; CDR3nt: TGTGCCAGCAGTGCTTCTAGCGGGAGTACCGGGGAGCTGTTTTTT; CDR3aa: CASSASSGSTGELFF
d_gene: TRBD1; j_gene: TRBJ2-1; abundance: .; v_gene: TRBV6-5; CDR3nt: TGTGCCAGCAGTACACAGGGGGCGCTTAATGAGCAGTTCTTC; CDR3aa: CASSTQGALNEQFF
d_gene: TRBD1; j_gene: TRBJ1-4; abundance: .; v_gene: TRBV19; CDR3nt: TGTGCCAGTAGAGGACTTCCGGGACAGTTTACCTTTAATGAAAAACTGTTTTTT; CDR3aa: CASRGLPGQFTFNEKLFF
d_gene: TRBD1; j_gene: TRBJ1-4; abundance: .; v_gene: TRBV5-5; CDR3nt: TGTGCCAGCAGCTTGGCCTCGGCAGGGGGAGGTGAAAAACTGTTTTTT; CDR3aa: CASSLASAGGGEKLFF
d_gene: TRBD2; j_gene: TRBJ2-7; abundance: .; v_gene: TRBV5-6; CDR3nt: TGTGCCAGCAGCGCGGGTAGACTAGCGGGCTACGAGCAGTACTTC; CDR3aa: CASSAGRLAGYEQYF
d_gene: .; j_gene: TRBJ1-2; abundance: .; v_gene: TRBV29-1; CDR3nt: TGCAGCGTCCTCCATCGGGGGAATGGCTACACCTTC; CDR3aa: CSVLHRGNGYTF
d_gene: .; j_gene: TRBJ1-6; abundance: .; v_gene: TRBV6-5; CDR3nt: TGTGCCAGCAGTTTTTCTTTCTTTCGCGGTGATTCACCCCTCCACTTT; CDR3aa: CASSFSFFRGDSPLHF
d_gene: .; j_gene: TRBJ1-3; abundance: .; v_gene: TRBV29-1; CDR3nt: TGCAGCGTTGAACCCCGCGACTCTGGAAACACCATATATTTT; CDR3aa: CSVEPRDSGNTIYF
d_gene: TRBD1; j_gene: TRBJ1-6; abundance: once; v_gene: TRBV19; CDR3nt: TGTGCCACGAAACTGACAGGTAGTACAGGGGGCACGGGGAATTCACCCCTCCACTTT; CDR3aa: CATKLTGSTGGTGNSPLHF
d_gene: .; j_gene: TRBJ1-1; abundance: few; v_gene: TRBV6-5; CDR3nt: TGTGCCAGCAGTTTACTCCGTGGCACTGAAGCTTTCTTT; CDR3aa: CASSLLRGTEAFF
d_gene: .; j_gene: TRBJ1-3; abundance: .; v_gene: TRBV18; CDR3nt: TGTGCCAGCTCACCACCCTCGGGTCCAGCAAGCTCTGGAAACACCATATATTTT; CDR3aa: CASSPPSGPASSGNTIYF
d_gene: TRBD2; j_gene: TRBJ2-7; abundance: .; v_gene: TRBV4-2; CDR3nt: TGTGCCAGCAGTTCCAGCGGGGGGGCCGTCTACGAGCAGTACTTC; CDR3aa: CASSSSGGAVYEQYF
d_gene: .; j_gene: TRBJ1-3; abundance: medium-sized; v_gene: TRBV11-3; CDR3nt: TGTGCCAGCAGCTTATCCGGGAAGGTCTCTGGAAACACCATATATTTT; CDR3aa: CASSLSGKVSGNTIYF
d_gene: .; j_gene: TRBJ2-1; abundance: .; v_gene: TRBV6-6; CDR3nt: TGTGCCAGCAGTTACTCGGAATCCCAGGACAATGAGCAGTTCTTC; CDR3aa: CASSYSESQDNEQFF
d_gene: .; j_gene: TRBJ1-5; abundance: few; v_gene: TRBV5-4; CDR3nt: TGTGCCAGCAGCCAGGCGTCGTACAATCAGCCCCAGCATTTT; CDR3aa: CASSQASYNQPQHF
d_gene: .; j_gene: TRBJ1-1; abundance: .; v_gene: TRBV12-3/TRBV12-4; CDR3nt: TGTGCCAGCCGTGGGGCCGTGAACACTGAAGCTTTCTTT; CDR3aa: CASRGAVNTEAFF
d_gene: TRBD1; j_gene: TRBJ1-3; abundance: .; v_gene: TRBV2; CDR3nt: TGTGCCAGCTGGGGGGGGACAGGACTCCTCTCTGGAAACACCATATATTTT; CDR3aa: CASWGGTGLLSGNTIYF
d_gene: TRBD2; j_gene: TRBJ2-1; abundance: .; v_gene: TRBV5-4; CDR3nt: TGTGCCAGCAGCTCGGGAATCGGACTAGGTCTAAATGAGCAGTTCTTC; CDR3aa: CASSSGIGLGLNEQFF
d_gene: TRBD2; j_gene: TRBJ2-1; abundance: .; v_gene: TRBV6-2/TRBV6-3; CDR3nt: TGTGCCAGCAGTTACGGGACTAGCGGTGACAATGAGCAGTTCTTC; CDR3aa: CASSYGTSGDNEQFF
d_gene: TRBD2; j_gene: TRBJ2-1; abundance: .; v_gene: TRBV7-2; CDR3nt: TGTGCCAGCAGCTCCTCGGGAGGGCCTTTGTCGAATGAGCAGTTCTTC; CDR3aa: CASSSSGGPLSNEQFF
d_gene: .; j_gene: TRBJ2-5; abundance: .; v_gene: TRBV9; CDR3nt: TGTGCCAGCAGCGTAGGAGGAGGGTTTGGGACCCAGTACTTC; CDR3aa: CASSVGGGFGTQYF
d_gene: .; j_gene: TRBJ2-5; abundance: .; v_gene: TRBV9; CDR3nt: TGTGCCAGCAGCGTAGTCGGGGTCGCCGAGACCCAGTACTTC; CDR3aa: CASSVVGVAETQYF
d_gene: TRBD1; j_gene: TRBJ2-3; abundance: .; v_gene: TRBV19; CDR3nt: TGTGCCAGTAGTACTTCCGGGACAGGCAGGGATACGCAGTATTTT; CDR3aa: CASSTSGTGRDTQYF
d_gene: TRBD2; j_gene: TRBJ2-1; abundance: .; v_gene: TRBV3-1/TRBV3-2; CDR3nt: TGTGCCAGCAGCCAAGCAGGAGCGGGGGGACTCAATGAGCAGTTCTTC; CDR3aa: CASSQAGAGGLNEQFF
d_gene: TRBD2; j_gene: TRBJ2-5; abundance: .; v_gene: TRBV5-1; CDR3nt: TGCGCCAGCAGCCCCGGGGAGCGGGGGGCCCAGGAGACCCAGTACTTC; CDR3aa: CASSPGERGAQETQYF
d_gene: TRBD2; j_gene: TRBJ2-3; abundance: .; v_gene: TRBV24-1; CDR3nt: TGTGCCACCAGTGACAGAGCGGGGGTAAGGACAGATACGCAGTATTTT; CDR3aa: CATSDRAGVRTDTQYF
d_gene: .; j_gene: TRBJ1-1; abundance: .; v_gene: TRBV7-9; CDR3nt: TGTGCCACCAGTTGGGGGGTGACTGAAGCTTTCTTT; CDR3aa: CATSWGVTEAFF
d_gene: .; j_gene: TRBJ2-3; abundance: .; v_gene: TRBV3-1/TRBV3-2; CDR3nt: TGTGCCAGCAGCCAAGAACATTGGGCGGGACGCACAGATACGCAGTATTTT; CDR3aa: CASSQEHWAGRTDTQYF
d_gene: .; j_gene: TRBJ1-6; abundance: .; v_gene: TRBV7-3; CDR3nt: TGTGCCAGCAGCTTCCGAGGGGGGGGAGGATTTTCACCCCTCCACTTT; CDR3aa: CASSFRGGGGFSPLHF
d_gene: .; j_gene: TRBJ1-4; abundance: .; v_gene: TRBV6-1; CDR3nt: TGTGCCAGCAGTGGTCACCTACTACAGGGAGGGGGTGAAAAACTGTTTTTT; CDR3aa: CASSGHLLQGGGEKLFF
d_gene: TRBD1; j_gene: TRBJ1-2; abundance: few; v_gene: TRBV10-1; CDR3nt: TGCGCCAGCAGTGAGGGGACAGCCTATGGCTACACCTTC; CDR3aa: CASSEGTAYGYTF
d_gene: .; j_gene: TRBJ1-6; abundance: .; v_gene: TRBV7-9; CDR3nt: TGTGCCAGCAGCTCCCTCAATTCACCCCTCCACTTT; CDR3aa: CASSSLNSPLHF
d_gene: TRBD2; j_gene: TRBJ2-1; abundance: .; v_gene: TRBV19; CDR3nt: TGTGCCAGTGGGGGGGGAAATGAGCAGTTCTTC; CDR3aa: CASGGGNEQFF
d_gene: TRBD1; j_gene: TRBJ2-7; abundance: .; v_gene: TRBV19; CDR3nt: TGTGCCAGTAGTACCCGACAGGGGTCTCGGGGAGAGCAGTACTTC; CDR3aa: CASSTRQGSRGEQYF
d_gene: .; j_gene: TRBJ1-1; abundance: once; v_gene: TRBV4-1; CDR3nt: TGCGCCAGCAGCCAAGATCCGAGGTTCACTGAAGCTTTCTTT; CDR3aa: CASSQDPRFTEAFF
d_gene: .; j_gene: TRBJ1-5; abundance: .; v_gene: TRBV12-3/TRBV12-4; CDR3nt: TGTGCCAGCAGTTTACAGTACAATCAGCCCCAGCATTTT; CDR3aa: CASSLQYNQPQHF
d_gene: .; j_gene: TRBJ2-2; abundance: .; v_gene: TRBV9; CDR3nt: TGTGCCAGCAGCGAACAGGGATCCGGGGAGCTGTTTTTT; CDR3aa: CASSEQGSGELFF
d_gene: .; j_gene: TRBJ1-2; abundance: .; v_gene: TRBV28; CDR3nt: TGTGCCAGCAGTTTCGGGGGATCCTATGGCTACACCTTC; CDR3aa: CASSFGGSYGYTF
d_gene: .; j_gene: TRBJ2-7; abundance: few; v_gene: TRBV7-6; CDR3nt: TGTGCCAGCAGCTGGGCGACCTCCTACGAGCAGTACTTC; CDR3aa: CASSWATSYEQYF
d_gene: TRBD2; j_gene: TRBJ2-7; abundance: .; v_gene: TRBV5-1; CDR3nt: TGCGCCAGCAGGCCACCGGGACTAGCGGGGGACGAGCAGTACTTC; CDR3aa: CASRPPGLAGDEQYF
d_gene: .; j_gene: TRBJ1-5; abundance: .; v_gene: TRBV7-6; CDR3nt: TGTGCCAGCAGCGCTTTAGTCGGGGGAGGGCAGCCCCAGCATTTT; CDR3aa: CASSALVGGGQPQHF
d_gene: TRBD1; j_gene: TRBJ2-7; abundance: .; v_gene: TRBV5-1; CDR3nt: TGCGCCAGCAGCCCTACCCCCGGGACAGGGACGTACGAGCAGTACTTC; CDR3aa: CASSPTPGTGTYEQYF